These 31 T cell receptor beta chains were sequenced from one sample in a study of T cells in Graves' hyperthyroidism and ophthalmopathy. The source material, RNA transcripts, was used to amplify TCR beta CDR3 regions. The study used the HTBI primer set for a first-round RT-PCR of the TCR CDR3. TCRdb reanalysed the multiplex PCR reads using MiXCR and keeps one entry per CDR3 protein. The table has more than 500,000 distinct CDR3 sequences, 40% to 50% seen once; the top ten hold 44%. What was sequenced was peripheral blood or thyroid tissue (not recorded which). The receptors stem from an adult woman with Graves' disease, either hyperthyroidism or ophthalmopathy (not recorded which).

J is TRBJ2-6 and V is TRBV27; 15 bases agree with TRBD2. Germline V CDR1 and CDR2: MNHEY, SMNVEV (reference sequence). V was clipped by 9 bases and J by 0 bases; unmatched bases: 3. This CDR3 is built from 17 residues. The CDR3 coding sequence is TGTGCCAGAGGACTAGCGGGAGGGCCCTCTGGGGCCAACGTCCTGACTTTC. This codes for CARGLAGGPSGANVLTF.

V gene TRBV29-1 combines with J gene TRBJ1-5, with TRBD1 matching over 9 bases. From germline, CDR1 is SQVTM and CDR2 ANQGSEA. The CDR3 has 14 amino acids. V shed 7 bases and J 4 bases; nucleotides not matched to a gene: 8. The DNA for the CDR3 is TGCAGCGCCGGGACAGGGCTGGGTAATCAGCCCCAGCATTTT. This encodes CSAGTGLGNQPQHF.

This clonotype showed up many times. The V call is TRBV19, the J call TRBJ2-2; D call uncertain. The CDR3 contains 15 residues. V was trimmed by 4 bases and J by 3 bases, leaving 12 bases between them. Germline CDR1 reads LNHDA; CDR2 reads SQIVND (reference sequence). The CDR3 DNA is TGTGCCAGTAGTAAGCTCCTATCAGACACCGGGGAGCTGTTTTTT. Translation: CASSKLLSDTGELFF. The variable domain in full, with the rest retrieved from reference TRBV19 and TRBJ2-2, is DGGITQSPKYLFRKEGQNVTLSCEQNLNHDAMYWYRQDPGQGLRLIYYSQIVNDFQKGDIAEGYSVSREKKESFPLTVTSAQKNPTAFYLCASSKLLSDTGELFFGEGSRLTVL.

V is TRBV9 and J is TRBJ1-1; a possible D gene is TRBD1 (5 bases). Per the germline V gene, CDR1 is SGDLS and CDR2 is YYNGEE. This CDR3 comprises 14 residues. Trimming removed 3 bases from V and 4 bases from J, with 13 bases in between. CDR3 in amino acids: CASSASGQGTEAFF. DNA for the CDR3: TGTGCCAGCAGCGCCTCGGGGCAGGGCACTGAAGCTTTCTTT.

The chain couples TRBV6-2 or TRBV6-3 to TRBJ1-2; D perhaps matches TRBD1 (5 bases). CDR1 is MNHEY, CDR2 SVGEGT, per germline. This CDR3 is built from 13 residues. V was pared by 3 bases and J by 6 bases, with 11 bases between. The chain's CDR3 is CASSYRRGDGYTF. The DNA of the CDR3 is TGTGCCAGCAGTTATCGGAGGGGAGATGGCTACACCTTC.

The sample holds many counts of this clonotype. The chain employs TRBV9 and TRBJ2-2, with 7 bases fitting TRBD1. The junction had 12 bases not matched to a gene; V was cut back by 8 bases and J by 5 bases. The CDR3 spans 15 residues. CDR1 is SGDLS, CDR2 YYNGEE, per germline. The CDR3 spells CASQGMIQGTGELFF. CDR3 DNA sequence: TGTGCCAGTCAGGGAATGATACAGGGGACCGGGGAGCTGTTTTTT.

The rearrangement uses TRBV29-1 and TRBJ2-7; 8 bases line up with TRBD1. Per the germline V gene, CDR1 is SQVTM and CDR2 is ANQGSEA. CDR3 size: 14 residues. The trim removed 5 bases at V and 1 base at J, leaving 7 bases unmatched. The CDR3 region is CSVPTGGNSYEQYF. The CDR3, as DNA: TGCAGCGTTCCTACAGGGGGAAATTCCTACGAGCAGTACTTC.

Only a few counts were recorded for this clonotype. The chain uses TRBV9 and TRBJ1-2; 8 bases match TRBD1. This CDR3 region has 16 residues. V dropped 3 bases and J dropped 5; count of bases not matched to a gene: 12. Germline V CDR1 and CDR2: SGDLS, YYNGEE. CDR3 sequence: CASSAQPWGTGYGYTF. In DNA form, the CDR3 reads TGTGCCAGCAGCGCCCAGCCCTGGGGGACAGGATATGGCTACACCTTC.

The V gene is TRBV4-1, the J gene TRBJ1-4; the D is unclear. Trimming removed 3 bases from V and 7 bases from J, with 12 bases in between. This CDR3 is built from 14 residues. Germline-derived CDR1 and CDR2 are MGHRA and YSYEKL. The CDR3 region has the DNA TGCGCCAGCAGCCAGATGGGAATGAGTGAAAAACTGTTTTTT. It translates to CASSQMGMSEKLFF.

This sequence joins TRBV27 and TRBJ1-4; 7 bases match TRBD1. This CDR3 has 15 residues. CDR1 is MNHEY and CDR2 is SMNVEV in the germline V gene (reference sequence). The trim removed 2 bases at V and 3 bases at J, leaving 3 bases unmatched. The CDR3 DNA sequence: TGTGCCAGCAGTTTAAACAGGGGATCTAATGAAAAACTGTTTTTT. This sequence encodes CASSLNRGSNEKLFF.

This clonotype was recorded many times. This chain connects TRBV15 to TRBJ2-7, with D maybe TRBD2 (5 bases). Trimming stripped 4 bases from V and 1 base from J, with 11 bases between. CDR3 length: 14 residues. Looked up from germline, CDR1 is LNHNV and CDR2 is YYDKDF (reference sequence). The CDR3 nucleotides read TGTGCCACCAGCAAAAGGACGGGATCCTACGAGCAGTACTTC. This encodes CATSKRTGSYEQYF.

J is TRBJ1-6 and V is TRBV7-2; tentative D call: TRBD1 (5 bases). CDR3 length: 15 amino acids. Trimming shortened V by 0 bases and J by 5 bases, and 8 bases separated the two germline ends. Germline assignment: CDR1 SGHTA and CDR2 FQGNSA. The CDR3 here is CASSLATADNSPLHF. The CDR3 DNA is TGTGCCAGCAGCTTAGCGACAGCTGATAATTCACCCCTCCACTTT.

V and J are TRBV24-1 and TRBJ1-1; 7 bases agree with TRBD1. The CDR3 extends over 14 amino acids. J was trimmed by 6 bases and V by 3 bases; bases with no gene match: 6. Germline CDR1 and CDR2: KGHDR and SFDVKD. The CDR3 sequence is CATSDPGTASEAFF. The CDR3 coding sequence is TGTGCCACCAGTGATCCCGGGACAGCTTCTGAAGCTTTCTTT.

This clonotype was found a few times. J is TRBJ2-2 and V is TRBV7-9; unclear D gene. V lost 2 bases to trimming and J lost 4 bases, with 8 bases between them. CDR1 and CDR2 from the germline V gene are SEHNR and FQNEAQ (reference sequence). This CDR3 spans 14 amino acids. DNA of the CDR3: TGTGCCAGCAGCTTAAGTCAGATCACCGGGGAGCTGTTTTTT. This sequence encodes CASSLSQITGELFF.

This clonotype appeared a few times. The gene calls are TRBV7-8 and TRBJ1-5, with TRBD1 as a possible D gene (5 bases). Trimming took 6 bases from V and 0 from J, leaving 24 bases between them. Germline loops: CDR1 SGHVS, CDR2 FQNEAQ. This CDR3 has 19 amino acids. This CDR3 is CASSPGGFWDRSSNQPQHF. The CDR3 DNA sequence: TGTGCCAGCAGTCCGGGAGGTTTTTGGGACCGATCTAGCAATCAGCCCCAGCATTTT.

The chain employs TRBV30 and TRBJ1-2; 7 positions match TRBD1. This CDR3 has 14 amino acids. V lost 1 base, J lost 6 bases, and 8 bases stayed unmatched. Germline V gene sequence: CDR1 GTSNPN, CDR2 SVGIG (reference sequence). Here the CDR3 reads CAWSGGQVIDGYTF. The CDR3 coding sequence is TGTGCCTGGAGTGGAGGACAGGTTATAGATGGCTACACCTTC.

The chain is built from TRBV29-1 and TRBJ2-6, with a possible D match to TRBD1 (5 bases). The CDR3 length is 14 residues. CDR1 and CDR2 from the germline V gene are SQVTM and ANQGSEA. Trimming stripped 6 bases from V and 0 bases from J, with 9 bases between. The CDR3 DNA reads TGCAGCGTAGTCGACAGCTCTGGGGCCAACGTCCTGACTTTC. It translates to CSVVDSSGANVLTF.

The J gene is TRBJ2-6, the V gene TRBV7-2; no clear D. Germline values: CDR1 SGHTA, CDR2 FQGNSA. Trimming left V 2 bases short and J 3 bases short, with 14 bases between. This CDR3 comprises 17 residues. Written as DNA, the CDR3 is TGTGCCAGCAGCTTAACCCCGGGCGACCTTGGGGCCAACGTCCTGACTTTC. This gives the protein CASSLTPGDLGANVLTF.

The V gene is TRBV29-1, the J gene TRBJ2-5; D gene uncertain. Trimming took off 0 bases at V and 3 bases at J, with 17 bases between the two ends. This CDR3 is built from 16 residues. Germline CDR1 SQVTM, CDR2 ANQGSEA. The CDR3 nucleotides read TGCAGCGTTGAAGAATGGGTGCCTTTTGGGGAAGAGACCCAGTACTTC. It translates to CSVEEWVPFGEETQYF.

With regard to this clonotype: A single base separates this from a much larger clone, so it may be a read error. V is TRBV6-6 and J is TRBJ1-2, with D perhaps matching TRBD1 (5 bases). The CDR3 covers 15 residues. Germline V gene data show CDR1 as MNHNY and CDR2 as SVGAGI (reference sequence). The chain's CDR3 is CASSLGLSSNYGHTF. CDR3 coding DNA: TGTGCCAGCAGTTTGGGACTGAGCTCTAACTATGGCCACACCTTC.

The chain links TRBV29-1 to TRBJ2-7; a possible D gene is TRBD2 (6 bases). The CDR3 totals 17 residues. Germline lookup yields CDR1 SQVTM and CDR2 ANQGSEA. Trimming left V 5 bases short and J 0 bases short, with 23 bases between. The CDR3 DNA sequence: TGCAGCGTTTGGCGGGGCACCGGGGTTTTGGGCTCCTACGAGCAGTACTTC. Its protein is CSVWRGTGVLGSYEQYF.

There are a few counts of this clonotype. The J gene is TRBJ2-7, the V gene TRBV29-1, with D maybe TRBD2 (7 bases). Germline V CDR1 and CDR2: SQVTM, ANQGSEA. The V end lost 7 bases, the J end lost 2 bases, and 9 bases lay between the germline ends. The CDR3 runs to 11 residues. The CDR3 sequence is CSGGGPYEQYF. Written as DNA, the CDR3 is TGCAGCGGGGGGGGGCCCTACGAGCAGTACTTC.

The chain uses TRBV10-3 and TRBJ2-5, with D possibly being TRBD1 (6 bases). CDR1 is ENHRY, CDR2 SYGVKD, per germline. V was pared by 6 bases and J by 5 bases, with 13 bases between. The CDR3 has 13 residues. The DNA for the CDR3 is TGTGCCATCAGGGCGCCGAGGGGGGAGACCCAGTACTTC. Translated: CAIRAPRGETQYF.

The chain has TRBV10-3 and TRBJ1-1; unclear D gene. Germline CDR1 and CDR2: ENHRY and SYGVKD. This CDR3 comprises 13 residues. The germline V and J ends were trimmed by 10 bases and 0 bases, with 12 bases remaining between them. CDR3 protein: CASLRELNTEAFF. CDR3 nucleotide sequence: TGTGCCAGTCTTAGAGAACTGAACACTGAAGCTTTCTTT.

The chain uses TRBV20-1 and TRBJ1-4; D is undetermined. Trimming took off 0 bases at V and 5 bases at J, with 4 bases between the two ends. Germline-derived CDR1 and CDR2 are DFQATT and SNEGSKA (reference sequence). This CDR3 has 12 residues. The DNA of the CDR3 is TGCAGTGCTAGAGATGGGAATGAAAAACTGTTTTTT. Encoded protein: CSARDGNEKLFF.

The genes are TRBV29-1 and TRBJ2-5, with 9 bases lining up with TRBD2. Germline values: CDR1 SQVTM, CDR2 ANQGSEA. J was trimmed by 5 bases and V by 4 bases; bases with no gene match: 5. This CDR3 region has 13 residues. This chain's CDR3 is CSVVGTSRETQYF. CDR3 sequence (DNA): TGCAGCGTTGTTGGGACTAGCCGGGAGACCCAGTACTTC.

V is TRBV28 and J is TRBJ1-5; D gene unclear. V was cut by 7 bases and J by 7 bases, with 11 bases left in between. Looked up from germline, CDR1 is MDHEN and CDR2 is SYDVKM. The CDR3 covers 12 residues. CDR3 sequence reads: CASTRNEQPQHF. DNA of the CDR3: TGTGCCAGCACCCGAAACGAACAGCCCCAGCATTTT.

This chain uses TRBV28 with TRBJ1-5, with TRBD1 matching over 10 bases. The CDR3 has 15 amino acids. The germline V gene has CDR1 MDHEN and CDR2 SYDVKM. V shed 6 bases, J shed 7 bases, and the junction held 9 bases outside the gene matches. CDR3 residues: CASRPGQGFFQPQHF. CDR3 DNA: TGTGCCAGCAGGCCGGGACAGGGGTTTTTCCAGCCCCAGCATTTT.

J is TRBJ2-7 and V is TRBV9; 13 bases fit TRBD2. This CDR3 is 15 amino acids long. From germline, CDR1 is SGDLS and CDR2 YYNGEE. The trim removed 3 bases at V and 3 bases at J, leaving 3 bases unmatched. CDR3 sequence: CASSAGTSGVYEQYF. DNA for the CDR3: TGTGCCAGCAGCGCGGGGACTAGCGGGGTCTACGAGCAGTACTTC.

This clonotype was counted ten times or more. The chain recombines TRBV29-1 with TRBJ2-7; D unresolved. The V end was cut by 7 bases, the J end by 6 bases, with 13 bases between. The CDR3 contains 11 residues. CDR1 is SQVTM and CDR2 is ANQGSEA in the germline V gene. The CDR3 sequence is CSGIGSSEQYF. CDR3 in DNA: TGCAGCGGGATAGGATCGAGCGAGCAGTACTTC.

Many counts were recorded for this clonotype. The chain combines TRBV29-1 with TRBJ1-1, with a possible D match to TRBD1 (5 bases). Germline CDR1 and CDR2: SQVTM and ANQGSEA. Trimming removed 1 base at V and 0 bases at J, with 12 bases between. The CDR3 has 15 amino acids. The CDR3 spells CSVEGGWGMNTEAFF. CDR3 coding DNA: TGCAGCGTTGAAGGGGGATGGGGCATGAACACTGAAGCTTTCTTT. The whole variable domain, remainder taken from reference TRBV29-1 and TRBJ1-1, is SAVISQKPSRDICQRGTSLTIQCQVDSQVTMMFWYRQQPGQSLTLIATANQGSEATYESGFVIDKFPISRPNLTFSTLTVSNMSPEDSSIYLCSVEGGWGMNTEAFFGQGTRLTVV.